This TCR beta chain appears in the sequencing data of a study of blood T cell repertoires in COVID-19. About the study: T cells, B-cell-depleted T cells, or PBMCs supplied cDNA or gDNA.

Assay used: immunoSEQ multiplex PCR; TCRdb lists only in-frame clones, some missing. This sample has 200,000 to 250,000 clones, with around 86% found just once. The CDR3 runs 14 residues. V lost 4 bases to trimming and J lost 3 bases; unmatched junction nucleotides: 6. Looked up from germline, CDR1 is SGDLS and CDR2 is YYNGEE. The sequence was collected from a woman between 65 and 79 years old with active or convalescent COVID-19. This chain connects TRBV9 to TRBJ2-7, with 8 bases identical to TRBD2. Source material: peripheral blood. The CDR3 spells CASSTRGGVYEQYF. The CDR3 DNA reads as TGTGCCAGCAGCACTCGGGGGGGCGTCTACGAGCAGTACTTC.